A single sample is the source of the 10 T cell receptor beta chains below, sequenced in a study of T-cell reconstitution after alpha-beta-depleted transplantation in children. For TCRbeta, the library was prepared with unique molecular identifiers. Via MiXCR, TCRdb re-called the PCR reads, giving one row per CDR3 protein. The table lists 200,000 to 250,000 distinct CDR3 sequences, 7.5% to 9.5% of them singletons. The sequencing used PBMCs, mostly from graft donor cells, collected 360 days after TCRalphabeta/CD19-depleted stem cell transplant. The receptors shown here come from a male patient aged 2-15 years who had a stem cell transplant for acute myeloid leukemia, so the T cells may come from the graft donor.

Written as DNA, the CDR3 is TGTGCCAGCAGCAGACAGGGAATCGAGACCCAGTACTTC. Protein product: CASSRQGIETQYF. The chain has TRBV5-5 and TRBJ2-5; TRBD1 matches 7 bases. The CDR3 length is 13 residues. J gave up 5 bases and V 4 bases, and 5 bases lay outside the gene matches. The germline V gene encodes CDR1 SGHKS and CDR2 YYEKEE (reference sequence).

This clonotype was found a few times. The rearrangement links TRBV5-5 to TRBJ1-5; TRBD1 aligns across 10 bases. The CDR3 contains 18 residues. V lost 5 bases to trimming and J lost 4 bases; unmatched junction nucleotides: 15. Per the germline V gene, CDR1 is SGHKS and CDR2 is YYEKEE (reference sequence). DNA for the CDR3: TGTGCCAGCAGTCTTGAGGGACAGGGGATTCTATGGAATCAGCCCCAGCATTTT. It is translated as CASSLEGQGILWNQPQHF.

The V and J genes are TRBV12-3 or TRBV12-4 and TRBJ1-3; D call uncertain. CDR3 length: 13 residues. V lost 11 bases and J lost 4, with 15 bases in between. CDR3 in amino acids: CAGKVVPGNTIYF. CDR3 DNA sequence: TGTGCCGGAAAAGTGGTCCCGGGAAACACCATATATTTT.

V usage is TRBV5-6 and J usage is TRBJ2-2; possibly TRBD1 or TRBD2 for D (5 bases each). The CDR3 sequence is 14 residues long. Germline lookup yields CDR1 SGHDT and CDR2 YYEEEE. Trimming shortened V by 4 bases and J by 9 bases, and 16 bases separated the two germline ends. This CDR3 is CASSKRGWGRELFF. In DNA form, the CDR3 reads TGTGCCAGCAGCAAGAGAGGGTGGGGCCGGGAGCTGTTTTTT.

V and J are TRBV7-9 and TRBJ2-7, with TRBD1 matching over 9 bases. The V segment lost 5 bases and the J segment 5 bases; nucleotides outside the gene matches: 7. Germline loops: CDR1 SEHNR, CDR2 FQNEAQ (reference sequence). The CDR3 spans 14 residues. The CDR3 region has the DNA TGTGCCAGCAGCCTCTGGACAGGGGAGCACGAGCAGTACTTC. It specifies CASSLWTGEHEQYF. Full variable domain (rest looked up from reference TRBV7-9 and TRBJ2-7): DTGVSQNPRHKITKRGQNVTFRCDPISEHNRLYWYRQTLGQGPEFLTYFQNEAQLEKSRLLSDRFSAERPKGSFSTLEIQRTEQGDSAMYLCASSLWTGEHEQYFGPGTRLTVT.

The table lists this clonotype with many counts. The genes are TRBV12-3 or TRBV12-4 and TRBJ2-5; a weak D match, TRBD2 (6 bases). This CDR3 is 14 amino acids long. Trimming pared 6 bases from V and 2 bases from J, leaving 13 bases between. This CDR3 is CASRVGLIQETQYF. The CDR3 coding sequence is TGTGCCAGCAGGGTGGGACTGATACAAGAGACCCAGTACTTC.

Only a few counts were recorded for this clonotype. The V gene is TRBV6-5, the J gene TRBJ2-5; D is unresolved. Between the trimmed V and J ends, which lost 5 bases and 5 bases, there was a span of 9 bases. This CDR3 is built from 12 residues. Germline V lookup: CDR1 MNHEY, CDR2 SVGAGI. CDR3 protein: CASSSPLETQYF. For the CDR3, the DNA is TGTGCCAGCAGTAGCCCCCTGGAGACCCAGTACTTC.

This clonotype was seen at least ten times. J is TRBJ2-7 and V is TRBV29-1; TRBD2 agrees at 8 bases. This CDR3 spans 13 amino acids. V dropped 5 bases and J dropped 4; count of bases not matched to a gene: 7. Germline V lookup: CDR1 SQVTM, CDR2 ANQGSEA. CDR3 in amino acids: CSVLSGRRYEQYF. In nucleotides, the CDR3 is TGCAGCGTTTTGAGCGGGAGACGTTACGAGCAGTACTTC.

The sample holds many counts of this clonotype. The CDR3 nucleotides read TGTGCCAGCAGCTTAGCCTCGGTAGCGCGCACAGATACGCAGTATTTT. It is translated as CASSLASVARTDTQYF. The genes are TRBV7-9 and TRBJ2-3; D possibly corresponds to TRBD2 (5 bases). Trimming took 0 bases from V and 1 from J, leaving 11 bases between them. CDR3 length: 16 residues. Germline V CDR1 and CDR2: SEHNR, FQNEAQ (reference sequence).

This clonotype was found many times. The chain has TRBV29-1 and TRBJ2-1; 8 positions match TRBD1. V shed 6 bases, J shed 2 bases, and the junction held 6 bases outside the gene matches. Germline V gene data show CDR1 as SQVTM and CDR2 as ANQGSEA. This CDR3 comprises 14 residues. The DNA of the CDR3 is TGCAGCGTCACCGGGACAGGAGCCTACAATGAGCAGTTCTTC. This gives the protein CSVTGTGAYNEQFF.